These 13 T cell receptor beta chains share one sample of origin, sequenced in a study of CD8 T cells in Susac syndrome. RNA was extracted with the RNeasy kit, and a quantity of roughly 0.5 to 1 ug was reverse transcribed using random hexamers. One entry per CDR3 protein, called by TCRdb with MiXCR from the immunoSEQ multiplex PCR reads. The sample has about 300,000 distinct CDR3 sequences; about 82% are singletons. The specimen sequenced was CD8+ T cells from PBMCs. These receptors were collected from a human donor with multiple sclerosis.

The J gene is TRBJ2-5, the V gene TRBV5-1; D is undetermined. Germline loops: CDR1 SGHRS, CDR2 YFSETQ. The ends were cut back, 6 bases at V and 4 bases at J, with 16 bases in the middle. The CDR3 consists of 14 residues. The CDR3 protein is CASNPPWLGETQYF. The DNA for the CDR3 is TGCGCCAGCAATCCGCCGTGGTTGGGAGAGACCCAGTACTTC. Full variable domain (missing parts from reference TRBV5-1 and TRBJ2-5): KAGVTQTPRYLIKTRGQQVTLSCSPISGHRSVSWYQQTPGQGLQFLFEYFSETQRNKGNFPGRFSGRQFSNSRSEMNVSTLELGDSALYLCASNPPWLGETQYFGPGTRLLVL.

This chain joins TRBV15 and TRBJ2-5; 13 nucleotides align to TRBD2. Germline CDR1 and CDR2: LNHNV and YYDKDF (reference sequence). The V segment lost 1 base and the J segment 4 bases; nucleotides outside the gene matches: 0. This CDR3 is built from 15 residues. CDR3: CATSRGTSGRETQYF. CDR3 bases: TGTGCCACCAGCAGAGGGACTAGCGGGAGAGAGACCCAGTACTTC.

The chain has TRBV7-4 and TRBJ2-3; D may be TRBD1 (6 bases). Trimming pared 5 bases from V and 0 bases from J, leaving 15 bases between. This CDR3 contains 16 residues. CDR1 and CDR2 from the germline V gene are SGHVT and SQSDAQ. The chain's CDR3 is CASSPAGTLSTDTQYF. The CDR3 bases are TGTGCCAGCAGCCCCGCCGGGACACTGAGCACAGATACGCAGTATTTT.

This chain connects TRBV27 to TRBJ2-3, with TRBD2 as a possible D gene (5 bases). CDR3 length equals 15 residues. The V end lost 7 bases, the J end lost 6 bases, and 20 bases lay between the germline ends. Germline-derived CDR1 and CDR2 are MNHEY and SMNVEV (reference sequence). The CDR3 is CASNSAGSPGDTQYF. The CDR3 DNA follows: TGTGCCAGCAATTCGGCGGGCTCCCCGGGGGATACGCAGTATTTT.

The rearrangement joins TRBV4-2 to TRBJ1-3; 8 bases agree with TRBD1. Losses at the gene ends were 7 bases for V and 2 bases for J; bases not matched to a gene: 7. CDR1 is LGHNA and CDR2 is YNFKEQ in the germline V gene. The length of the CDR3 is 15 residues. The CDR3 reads CASTQDRDPGNTIYF. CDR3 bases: TGTGCCAGCACCCAGGACAGGGATCCTGGAAACACCATATATTTT.

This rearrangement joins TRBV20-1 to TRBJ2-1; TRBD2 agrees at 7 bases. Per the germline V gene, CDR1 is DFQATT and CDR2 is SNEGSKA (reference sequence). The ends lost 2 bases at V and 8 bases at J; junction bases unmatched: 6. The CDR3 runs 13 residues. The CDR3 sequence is CSARRREKDEQFF. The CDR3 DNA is TGCAGTGCTAGACGGCGGGAGAAGGATGAGCAGTTCTTC.

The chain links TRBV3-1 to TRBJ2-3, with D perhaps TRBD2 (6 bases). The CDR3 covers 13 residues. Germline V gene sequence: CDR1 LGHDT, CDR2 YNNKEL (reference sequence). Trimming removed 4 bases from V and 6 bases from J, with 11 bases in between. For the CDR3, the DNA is TGTGCCAGCAGCCTAGCTCGGGGGGATACGCAGTATTTT. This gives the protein CASSLARGDTQYF.

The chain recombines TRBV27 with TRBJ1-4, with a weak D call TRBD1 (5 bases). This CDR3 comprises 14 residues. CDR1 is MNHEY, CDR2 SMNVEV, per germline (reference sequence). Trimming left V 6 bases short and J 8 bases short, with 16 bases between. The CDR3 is CASRLGAGIEKLFF. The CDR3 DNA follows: TGTGCCAGCAGACTAGGGGCAGGGATAGAAAAACTGTTTTTT.

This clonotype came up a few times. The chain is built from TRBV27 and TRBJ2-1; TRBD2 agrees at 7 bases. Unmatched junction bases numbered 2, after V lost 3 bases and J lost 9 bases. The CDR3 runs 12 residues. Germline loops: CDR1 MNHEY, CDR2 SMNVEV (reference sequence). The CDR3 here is CASSFGGGEQFF. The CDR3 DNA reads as TGTGCCAGCAGTTTTGGGGGGGGTGAGCAGTTCTTC.

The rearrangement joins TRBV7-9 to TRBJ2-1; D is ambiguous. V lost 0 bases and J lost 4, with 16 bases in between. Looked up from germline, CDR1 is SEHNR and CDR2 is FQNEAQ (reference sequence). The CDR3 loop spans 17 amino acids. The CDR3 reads CASSLAQIPLGYNEQFF. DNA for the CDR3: TGTGCCAGCAGCTTAGCCCAGATCCCCCTGGGGTACAATGAGCAGTTCTTC.

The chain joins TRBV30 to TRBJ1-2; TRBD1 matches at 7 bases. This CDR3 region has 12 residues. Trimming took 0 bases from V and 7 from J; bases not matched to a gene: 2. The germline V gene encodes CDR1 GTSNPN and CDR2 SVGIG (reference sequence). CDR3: CAWSVQGPGYTF. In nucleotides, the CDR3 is TGTGCCTGGAGTGTACAGGGGCCTGGCTACACCTTC.

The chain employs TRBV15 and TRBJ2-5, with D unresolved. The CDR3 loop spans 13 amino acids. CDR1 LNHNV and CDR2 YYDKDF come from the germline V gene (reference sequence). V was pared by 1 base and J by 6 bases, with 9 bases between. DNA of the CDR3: TGTGCCACCAGCAGAGTAATAGAGAAGACCCAGTACTTC. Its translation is CATSRVIEKTQYF.

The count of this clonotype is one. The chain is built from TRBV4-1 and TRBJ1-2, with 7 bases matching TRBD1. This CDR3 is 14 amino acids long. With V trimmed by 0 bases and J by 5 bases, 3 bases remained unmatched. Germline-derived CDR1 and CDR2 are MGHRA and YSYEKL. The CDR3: CASSQEGTAYGYTF. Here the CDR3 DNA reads TGCGCCAGCAGCCAAGAAGGGACAGCTTATGGCTACACCTTC.